The sequence of this T cell receptor beta chain was determined in a study of monozygotic twins with inflammatory bowel disease. For each CDR3 protein, TCRdb gives one entry from its re-call of the 5' RACE reads, without DNA. There are approximately 160,000 distinct CDR3 sequences in the sample, with about 8% held by the top ten. From germline, CDR1 is SGHTA and CDR2 FQGTGA. The CDR3 extends over 19 amino acids. The sample comprised blood. The V gene is TRBV7-3, the J gene TRBJ2-1; as DNA is missing, the TRBD2 call by TCRdb cannot be tested. The TCR sequence derives from a human donor with ulcerative colitis or Crohn's disease, or a healthy co-twin of an affected twin (not recorded which). CDR3 loop: CASSLHPALGLAGANEQFF.